The TCR beta chain described here comes from a study of T cell changes during pregnancy in multiple sclerosis. The CDR3 covers 15 residues. The ends lost 6 bases at V and 2 bases at J; junction bases unmatched: 4. CDR1 and CDR2 (germline): MNHNY, SVGAGI (reference sequence). Method: immunoSEQ multiplex PCR; TCRdb's copy keeps in-frame clones and lacks some. The table lists 80,000 or so clones, roughly 94% of them singletons. The gene calls are TRBV6-6 and TRBJ2-3; 11 bases are shared with TRBD1. The sequencing used peripheral blood, collected before pregnancy. This receptor was identified in a female donor with multiple sclerosis, enrolled in a pregnancy study. The CDR3 sequence: CASRSDRGHTDTQYF. For the CDR3, the DNA is TGTGCCAGCAGATCGGACAGGGGGCACACAGATACGCAGTATTTT.